This TCR beta chain is from a study of cytomegalovirus exposure and HLA in healthy donors. Overall study results and limits: Among the sequence variants, a highly shared cluster was likely an artifact of sequencing.

About this clone itself: Its antigen is not known.

Primers for the PCR totalled 60 Vbeta and 13 Jbeta. The table came from immunoSEQ multiplex PCR; TCRdb's copy has only in-frame clones and leaves some out. The data hold 210,000 or so clones, with less than 80% observed a single time. This TCR came from a girl aged 2 to 10 in good health and CMV-seronegative. The sample consisted of PBMCs.

The chain's CDR3 is CASSPGFRYNEQFF. The CDR3 DNA reads TGTGCCAGCTCACCGGGCTTTCGATACAATGAGCAGTTCTTC. V and J are TRBV18 and TRBJ2-1; D is unresolved. This CDR3 is built from 14 residues. Trimming removed 3 bases at V and 4 bases at J, with 10 bases between. Germline V lookup: CDR1 KGHSH, CDR2 LQKENI.